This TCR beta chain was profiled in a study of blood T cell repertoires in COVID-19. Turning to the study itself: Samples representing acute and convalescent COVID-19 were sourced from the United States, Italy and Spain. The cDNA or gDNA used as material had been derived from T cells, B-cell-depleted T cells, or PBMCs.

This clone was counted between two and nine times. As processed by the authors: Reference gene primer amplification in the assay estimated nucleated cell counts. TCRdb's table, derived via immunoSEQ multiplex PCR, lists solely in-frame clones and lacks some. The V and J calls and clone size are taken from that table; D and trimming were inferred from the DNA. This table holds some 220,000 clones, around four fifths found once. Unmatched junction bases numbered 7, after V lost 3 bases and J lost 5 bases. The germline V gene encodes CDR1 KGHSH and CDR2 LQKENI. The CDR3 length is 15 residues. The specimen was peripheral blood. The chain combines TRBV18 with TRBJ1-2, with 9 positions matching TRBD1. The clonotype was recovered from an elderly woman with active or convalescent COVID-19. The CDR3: CASSPGQGPTYGYTF. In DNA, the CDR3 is TGTGCCAGCTCACCGGGACAGGGCCCCACGTATGGCTACACCTTC.